This record looks at one T cell receptor (beta chain) sequence and its context. The CDR3 totals 14 residues. From germline, CDR1 is SNHLY and CDR2 FYNNEI. The trim removed 2 bases at V and 7 bases at J, leaving 4 bases unmatched. This study enrolled people aged 18 to 89 from about two dozen US geographic areas. The data were taken from a study of blood T cell repertoires in COVID-19. The protocol was immunoSEQ multiplex PCR, while the TCRdb copy is restricted to in-frame clones and leaves out a portion. The data contain around 160,000 clones, around 89% of them seen just once; the ten biggest clones take up 0.95% to 1.5%.

Sequences were obtained from PBMCs or T cells enriched from blood (not recorded which). The chain couples TRBV2 to TRBJ2-1, with TRBD2 identical over 8 bases. This clonotype was sampled from a woman aged 25 to 45 with acute COVID-19. The DNA for the CDR3 is TGTGCCAGCAGTGAACGGGAGGGCCTGAATGAGCAGTTCTTC. Translation: CASSEREGLNEQFF. The whole variable domain, remainder taken from reference TRBV2 and TRBJ2-1, is EPEVTQTPSHQVTQMGQEVILRCVPISNHLYFYWYRQILGQKVEFLVSFYNNEISEKSEIFDDQFSVERPDGSNFTLKIRSTKLEDSAMYFCASSEREGLNEQFFGPGTRLTVL.